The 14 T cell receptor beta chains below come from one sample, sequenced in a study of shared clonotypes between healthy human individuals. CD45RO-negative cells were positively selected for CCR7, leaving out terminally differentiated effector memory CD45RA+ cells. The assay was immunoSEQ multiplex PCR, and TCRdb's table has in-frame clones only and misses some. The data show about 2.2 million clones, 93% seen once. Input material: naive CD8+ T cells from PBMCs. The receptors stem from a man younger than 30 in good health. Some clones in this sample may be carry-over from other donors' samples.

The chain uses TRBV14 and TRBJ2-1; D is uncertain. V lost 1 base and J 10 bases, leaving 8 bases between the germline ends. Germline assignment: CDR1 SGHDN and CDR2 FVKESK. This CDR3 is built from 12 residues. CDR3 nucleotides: TGTGCCAGCAGCCAAGGAAGCGAGGAGCAGTTCTTC. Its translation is CASSQGSEEQFF.

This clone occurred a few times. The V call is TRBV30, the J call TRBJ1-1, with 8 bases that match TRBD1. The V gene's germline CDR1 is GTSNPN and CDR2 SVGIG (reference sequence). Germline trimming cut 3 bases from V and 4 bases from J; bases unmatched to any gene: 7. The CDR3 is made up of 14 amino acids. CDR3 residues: CAWRAPGGGTEAFF. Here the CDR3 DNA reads TGTGCCTGGAGGGCACCAGGGGGCGGCACTGAAGCTTTCTTT.

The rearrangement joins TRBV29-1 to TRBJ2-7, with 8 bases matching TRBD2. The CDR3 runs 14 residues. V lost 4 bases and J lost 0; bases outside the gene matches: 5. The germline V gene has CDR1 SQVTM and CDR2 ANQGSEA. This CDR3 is CSVAGGTTSYEQYF. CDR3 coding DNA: TGCAGCGTTGCGGGGGGGACAACCTCCTACGAGCAGTACTTC.

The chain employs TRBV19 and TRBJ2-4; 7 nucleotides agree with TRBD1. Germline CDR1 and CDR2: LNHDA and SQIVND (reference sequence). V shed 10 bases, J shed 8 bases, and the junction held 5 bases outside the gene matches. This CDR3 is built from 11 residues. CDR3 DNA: TGTGCCATTTCGACAGGGTACATTCAGTACTTC. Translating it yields CAISTGYIQYF.

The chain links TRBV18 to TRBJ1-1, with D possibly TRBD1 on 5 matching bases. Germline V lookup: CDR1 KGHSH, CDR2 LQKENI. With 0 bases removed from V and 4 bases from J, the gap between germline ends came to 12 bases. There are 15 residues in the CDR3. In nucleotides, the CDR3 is TGTGCCAGCTCACCACCCGGCAGGGTTGGCACTGAAGCTTTCTTT. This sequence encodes CASSPPGRVGTEAFF.

CDR3 protein: CASSPEPTSLVNTEAFF. The CDR3, as DNA: TGTGCCAGCAGCCCGGAGCCGACAAGTTTGGTGAACACTGAAGCTTTCTTT. The V call is TRBV5-5, the J call TRBJ1-1; no firm D call. The V end was cut by 4 bases, the J end by 0 bases, with 19 bases between. The CDR3 is 17 residues long. The germline CDR1 and CDR2 sequences are SGHKS and YYEKEE (reference sequence).

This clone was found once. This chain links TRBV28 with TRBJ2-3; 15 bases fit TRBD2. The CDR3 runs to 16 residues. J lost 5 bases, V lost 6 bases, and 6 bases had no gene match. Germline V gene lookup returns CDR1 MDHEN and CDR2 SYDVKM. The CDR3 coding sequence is TGTGCCAGCAGCTGGACTAGCGGGAGGGCCCGAGATACGCAGTATTTT. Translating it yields CASSWTSGRARDTQYF.

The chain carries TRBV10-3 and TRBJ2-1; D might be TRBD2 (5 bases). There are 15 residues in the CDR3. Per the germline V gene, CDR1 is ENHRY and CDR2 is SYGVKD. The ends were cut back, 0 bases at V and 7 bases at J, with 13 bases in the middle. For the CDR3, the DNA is TGTGCCATCAGTGAGTCCAGCGGTATTATGAATGAGCAGTTCTTC. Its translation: CAISESSGIMNEQFF.

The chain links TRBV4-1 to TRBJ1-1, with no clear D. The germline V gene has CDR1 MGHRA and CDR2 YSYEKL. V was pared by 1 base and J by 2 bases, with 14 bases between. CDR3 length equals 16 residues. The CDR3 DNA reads TGCGCCAGCAGCCAAGTATCGAGAGCTTCTAACACTGAAGCTTTCTTT. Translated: CASSQVSRASNTEAFF.

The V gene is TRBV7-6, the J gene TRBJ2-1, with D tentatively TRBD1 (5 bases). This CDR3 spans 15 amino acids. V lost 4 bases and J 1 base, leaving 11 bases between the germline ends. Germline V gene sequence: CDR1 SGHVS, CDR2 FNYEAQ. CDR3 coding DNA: TGTGCCAGCAGCTCTAGACAGCTTTCCTACAATGAGCAGTTCTTC. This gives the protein CASSSRQLSYNEQFF. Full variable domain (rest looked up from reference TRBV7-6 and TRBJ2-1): GAGVSQSPRYKVTKRGQDVALRCDPISGHVSLYWYRQALGQGPEFLTYFNYEAQQDKSGLPNDRFSAERPEGSISTLTIQRTEQRDSAMYRCASSSRQLSYNEQFFGPGTRLTVL.

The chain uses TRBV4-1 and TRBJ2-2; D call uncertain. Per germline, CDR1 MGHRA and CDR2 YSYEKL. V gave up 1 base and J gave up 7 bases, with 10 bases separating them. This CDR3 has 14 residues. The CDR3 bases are TGCGCCAGCAGCCAAGGTCTAGGCCTCGGGGAGCTGTTTTTT. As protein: CASSQGLGLGELFF.

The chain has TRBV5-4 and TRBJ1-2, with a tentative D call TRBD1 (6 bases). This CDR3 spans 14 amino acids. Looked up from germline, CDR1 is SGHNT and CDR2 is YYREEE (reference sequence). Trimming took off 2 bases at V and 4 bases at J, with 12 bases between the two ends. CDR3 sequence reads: CASSLRGASYGYTF. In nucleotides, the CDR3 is TGTGCCAGCAGCTTACGGGGGGCGAGCTATGGCTACACCTTC.

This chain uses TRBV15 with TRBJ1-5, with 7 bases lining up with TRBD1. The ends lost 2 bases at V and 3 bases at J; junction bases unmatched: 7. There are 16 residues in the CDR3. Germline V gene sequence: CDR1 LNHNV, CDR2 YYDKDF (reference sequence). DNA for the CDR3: TGTGCCACCAGCAGAAACAGGGGAATGAACAATCAGCCCCAGCATTTT. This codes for CATSRNRGMNNQPQHF.

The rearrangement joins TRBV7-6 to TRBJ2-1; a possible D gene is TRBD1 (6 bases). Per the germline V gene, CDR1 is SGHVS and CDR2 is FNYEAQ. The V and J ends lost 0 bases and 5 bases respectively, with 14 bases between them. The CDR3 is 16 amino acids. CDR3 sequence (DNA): TGTGCCAGCAGCTTAGCTGGGGCAGGGGTCAACAATGAGCAGTTCTTC. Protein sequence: CASSLAGAGVNNEQFF.